The rows below give T cell receptor beta chains drawn from one sample of a study of OX40 agonist ivuxolimab in advanced cancers. Repertoires were generated with immunoSEQ multiplex PCR, while TCRdb's copy carries only in-frame clones and drops some. The sample has around 84,000 clones; 75% to 95% are singletons. The sequences come from CD4+ or CD8+ T cells sorted from blood, collected in a trial of the OX40 agonist ivuxolimab. The receptor source for this set is an adult with an advanced solid tumor such as melanoma, head and neck, liver or kidney cancer. Both conserved end residues are part of each CDR3. D genes are given only for firm matches. Size values are once, few and many counts, or a class for expanded clones, and some rows have none.

d_call	v_call	clone_size	j_call	cdr3_aa	cdr3_nt
.	TRBV9	.	TRBJ2-1	CASSQTQRGYNEQFF	TGTGCCAGCAGCCAAACCCAGAGGGGTTACAATGAGCAGTTCTTC
.	TRBV7-2	.	TRBJ2-5	CASSMQTREGETQYF	TGTGCCAGCAGCATGCAGACCAGGGAAGGAGAGACCCAGTACTTC
.	TRBV19	.	TRBJ1-5	CASSRYEGDQPQHF	TGTGCCAGTAGTAGGTATGAAGGCGATCAGCCCCAGCATTTT
TRBD2	TRBV6-5	.	TRBJ2-7	CASSASGYEQYF	TGTGCCAGCAGTGCTAGCGGCTACGAGCAGTACTTC
.	TRBV6-5	.	TRBJ1-4	CASSTSYGTNEKLFF	TGTGCCAGCAGTACTTCATACGGGACTAATGAAAAACTGTTTTTT
TRBD1	TRBV27	.	TRBJ1-2	CASSFSTGHYGYTF	TGTGCCAGCAGTTTCTCGACAGGGCACTATGGCTACACCTTC
.	TRBV7-2	.	TRBJ2-5	CASSYPGRKETQYF	TGTGCCAGCAGCTACCCGGGAAGGAAAGAGACCCAGTACTTC
.	TRBV7-9	.	TRBJ1-1	CASSPRVTEAFF	TGTGCCAGCAGCCCGAGGGTGACTGAAGCTTTCTTT
.	TRBV4-2	.	TRBJ2-1	CASSQEISGDNEQFF	TGTGCCAGCAGCCAAGAGATTAGCGGTGACAATGAGCAGTTCTTC
TRBD2	TRBV27	.	TRBJ2-2	CASSPQAGGRTGELFF	TGTGCCAGCAGTCCTCAAGCGGGGGGGAGAACCGGGGAGCTGTTTTTT
.	TRBV7-5	once	TRBJ1-4	CVRSSLWDRPTNEKLFF	TGTGTCAGAAGCTCCCTATGGGACAGACCAACTAATGAAAAACTGTTTTTT
.	TRBV7-9	.	TRBJ2-3	CASSRDTDTQYF	TGTGCCAGCAGCCGAGACACAGATACGCAGTATTTT
TRBD2	TRBV11-3	.	TRBJ2-1	CASSPGLAGDNEQFF	TGTGCCAGCAGCCCGGGACTAGCGGGGGACAATGAGCAGTTCTTC
TRBD1	TRBV7-7	.	TRBJ2-2	CASSLDRSGGTGELFF	TGTGCCAGCAGCTTAGATCGGTCAGGGGGTACCGGGGAGCTGTTTTTT
TRBD1	TRBV28	.	TRBJ1-2	CASSLGQNYGYTF	TGTGCCAGCAGTTTGGGACAGAACTATGGCTACACCTTC
.	TRBV6-1	.	TRBJ1-1	CASSAMVGSNTEAFF	TGTGCCAGCAGTGCGATGGTAGGGAGCAACACTGAAGCTTTCTTT
.	TRBV5-1	.	TRBJ2-5	CASSEGGETQYF	TGCGCCAGCAGCGAAGGTGGAGAGACCCAGTACTTC
TRBD2	TRBV11-3	once	TRBJ2-3	CASSLGLAGRITDTQYF	TGTGCCAGCAGCTTAGGACTAGCGGGGCGAATCACAGATACGCAGTATTTT
.	TRBV19	few	TRBJ2-2	CASSRTDTGELFF	TGTGCCAGTAGTAGGACAGACACCGGGGAGCTGTTTTTT
.	TRBV5-6	.	TRBJ2-3	CASRFLSADTQYF	TGTGCCAGCAGATTTCTTAGCGCGGATACGCAGTATTTT
.	TRBV29-1	.	TRBJ1-3	CSVEERTSSGNTIYF	TGCAGCGTTGAAGAGAGGACGAGCTCTGGAAACACCATATATTTT
TRBD1	TRBV6-5	once	TRBJ1-4	CASRGQGREKLFF	TGTGCCAGCAGGGGACAGGGCCGGGAAAAACTGTTTTTT
TRBD1	TRBV9	.	TRBJ2-7	CASSVTGTGSYEQYF	TGTGCCAGCAGCGTTACCGGGACAGGCTCCTACGAGCAGTACTTC
.	TRBV7-9	.	TRBJ2-7	CASSFWSSYEQYF	TGTGCCAGCAGCTTTTGGAGCTCCTACGAGCAGTACTTC
TRBD1	TRBV7-6	.	TRBJ2-4	CASSPGQGNIQYF	TGTGCCAGCAGCCCCGGACAGGGAAACATTCAGTACTTC
.	TRBV7-2	.	TRBJ1-5	CASSLAAGQPQHF	TGTGCCAGCAGCTTAGCGGCGGGACAGCCCCAGCATTTT
TRBD1	TRBV7-8	.	TRBJ2-7	CASSLGDREYEQYF	TGTGCCAGCAGCTTAGGCGACAGGGAATACGAGCAGTACTTC
.	TRBV13	.	TRBJ2-7	CASSSTRYHEQYF	TGTGCCAGCAGCTCGACTAGGTATCACGAGCAGTACTTC
.	TRBV27	.	TRBJ2-3	CASSRYKYF	TGTGCCAGCTCCAGGTACAAGTATTTT
TRBD2	TRBV5-1	.	TRBJ2-7	CASSLGGTSTAYEQYF	TGCGCCAGCAGCTTGGGGGGGACTAGCACAGCCTACGAGCAGTACTTC
TRBD2	TRBV19	.	TRBJ2-1	CATKTSGSIRNEQFF	TGTGCCACCAAGACTAGCGGGAGTATAAGGAATGAGCAGTTCTTC
.	TRBV10-3	once	TRBJ2-1	CAISDIGGAGLSYNEQFF	TGTGCCATCAGTGACATCGGAGGGGCGGGCCTCTCCTACAATGAGCAGTTCTTC
.	TRBV30	.	TRBJ2-5	CAWSPKETQYF	TGTGCCTGGAGTCCTAAAGAGACCCAGTACTTC
TRBD2	TRBV5-5	.	TRBJ2-7	CASSSNPGLADYEQYF	TGTGCCAGCAGCTCGAACCCGGGACTAGCTGACTACGAGCAGTACTTC
.	TRBV18	.	TRBJ1-1	CASSPPGGQLTEAFF	TGTGCCAGCTCACCACCGGGGGGCCAGTTGACTGAAGCTTTCTTT
.	TRBV6-1	.	TRBJ1-2	CASSFRYGYTF	TGTGCCAGCAGCTTCAGATATGGCTACACCTTC
.	TRBV28	.	TRBJ1-2	CASSLGGRDYGYTF	TGTGCCAGCAGTTTAGGAGGGCGGGACTATGGCTACACCTTC
.	TRBV28	.	TRBJ1-2	CASSFRYRKLYGYTF	TGTGCCAGCAGTTTCAGGTACAGGAAGCTCTATGGCTACACCTTC
.	TRBV28	.	TRBJ1-5	CASRSVGTNGGQPQHF	TGTGCCAGCAGAAGTGTCGGGACAAATGGGGGTCAGCCCCAGCATTTT
.	TRBV6-5	.	TRBJ1-2	CASAAAGGYGYTF	TGTGCCAGCGCCGCCGCAGGTGGCTATGGCTACACCTTC
TRBD1	TRBV19	.	TRBJ1-5	CASSSPPGTGLYQPQHF	TGTGCCAGTAGTTCGCCCCCCGGGACAGGGTTATATCAGCCCCAGCATTTT
.	TRBV9	.	TRBJ2-2	CASSVLTGGANTGELFF	TGTGCCAGCAGCGTGCTGACCGGGGGCGCGAACACCGGGGAGCTGTTTTTT
TRBD2	TRBV2	.	TRBJ2-1	CASSASGGALGQFF	TGTGCCAGCAGTGCTAGCGGGGGGGCCTTAGGGCAGTTCTTC
.	TRBV7-2	few	TRBJ1-6	CASSLGHGNSPLHF	TGTGCCAGCAGCTTAGGACACGGAAATTCACCCCTCCACTTT
.	TRBV18	.	TRBJ2-2	CASSPLGSANTGELFF	TGTGCCAGCTCACCACTGGGAAGCGCGAACACCGGGGAGCTGTTTTTT
.	TRBV7-8	.	TRBJ2-3	CASSLGLAPNTDTQYF	TGTGCCAGCAGCTTAGGACTCGCGCCCAACACAGATACGCAGTATTTT
.	TRBV5-6	.	TRBJ2-5	CASSLKTWQMETQYF	TGTGCCAGCAGCTTGAAAACGTGGCAGATGGAGACCCAGTACTTC
TRBD1	TRBV7-2	.	TRBJ2-3	CASSLEGGLGDTQYF	TGTGCCAGCAGCTTAGAAGGGGGCCTTGGAGATACGCAGTATTTT
.	TRBV19	.	TRBJ2-2	CASSISLGADTGELFF	TGTGCCAGTAGTATTTCGCTAGGGGCAGACACCGGGGAGCTGTTTTTT
.	TRBV27	.	TRBJ2-1	CASRGLASSYNEQFF	TGTGCCAGCAGGGGCCTAGCTAGCTCCTACAATGAGCAGTTCTTC
.	TRBV5-1	.	TRBJ2-7	CASNSGGGGEFYEQYF	TGCGCCAGCAACTCCGGGGGTGGCGGGGAATTCTACGAGCAGTACTTC
.	TRBV7-9	once	TRBJ2-3	CASSLETGATDTQYF	TGTGCCAGCAGCTTAGAGACGGGAGCCACAGATACGCAGTATTTT
.	TRBV30	.	TRBJ2-4	CASTLKEDIQYF	TGTGCCTCCACGCTCAAGGAGGACATTCAGTACTTC
.	TRBV7-2	once	TRBJ1-1	CASSLAGDTEAFF	TGTGCCAGCAGCTTAGCAGGGGACACTGAAGCTTTCTTT
.	TRBV5-1	.	TRBJ2-3	CASSLDVGVSTDTQYF	TGCGCCAGCAGCTTGGATGTGGGAGTTAGCACAGATACGCAGTATTTT